These 28 T cell receptor beta chains were sequenced from one sample in a study of post-analysis software for immune sequencing data. Findings and limits, study-wide: Several TRBV segments, TRBV5-6, TRBV5-1 and TRBV20-1 among them, were found more frequent in patients than controls.

Their specific antigens are unknown. Prepared libraries of TCR beta cDNA carried unique molecular identifiers. One entry per CDR3 protein results from TCRdb running MiXCR on the PCR reads. This sample has about 680,000 distinct CDR3 sequences, with approximately 59% found just once. The sequenced sample consisted of blood. All receptors come from a girl aged 2-9 years with multiple sclerosis.

This chain links TRBV12-5 with TRBJ2-7; 7 positions agree with TRBD2. CDR3 length: 12 residues. V shed 5 bases and J 4 bases; nucleotides not matched to a gene: 2. Germline values: CDR1 LGHNT, CDR2 FRNRAP. The CDR3 here is CASGPRGYEQYF. CDR3 DNA: TGTGCTAGTGGTCCGCGGGGGTACGAGCAGTACTTC.

The chain has TRBV10-3 and TRBJ1-6, with TRBD1 as a possible D gene (5 bases). Germline V CDR1 and CDR2: ENHRY, SYGVKD. The CDR3 consists of 13 residues. The V gene lost 8 bases and the J gene lost 8 bases, with 13 bases spanning the gap. CDR3 nucleotides: TGTGCCATCGGGGGGTCGGTGGATTCACCCCTCCACTTT. It codes for CAIGGSVDSPLHF.

The gene calls are TRBV10-3 and TRBJ1-2; no reliable D call. V shed 1 base and J shed 6 bases, with 9 bases lying between them. The CDR3 consists of 13 residues. Per germline, CDR1 ENHRY and CDR2 SYGVKD. CDR3 region: CAISEFQADGYTF. DNA for the CDR3: TGTGCCATCAGTGAGTTTCAGGCTGATGGCTACACCTTC.

The chain carries TRBV5-5 and TRBJ2-7, with 8 bases identical to TRBD1. This CDR3 contains 16 residues. V lost 3 bases and J lost 3; bases outside the gene matches: 11. The germline gives CDR1 SGHKS, CDR2 YYEKEE (reference sequence). The CDR3 is CASSWTGRSLFYEQYF. Written as DNA, the CDR3 is TGTGCCAGCAGCTGGACAGGGCGGTCTTTGTTCTACGAGCAGTACTTC. Complete variable domain (other parts from reference TRBV5-5 and TRBJ2-7): DAGVTQSPTHLIKTRGQQVTLRCSPISGHKSVSWYQQVLGQGPQFIFQYYEKEERGRGNFPDRFSARQFPNYSSELNVNALLLGDSALYLCASSWTGRSLFYEQYFGPGTRLTVT.

The chain uses TRBV2 and TRBJ1-5; possibly TRBD1 for D (5 bases). Germline-derived CDR1 and CDR2 are SNHLY and FYNNEI. The CDR3 consists of 14 residues. The germline V and J ends were trimmed by 5 bases and 1 base, with 9 bases remaining between them. The CDR3 bases are TGTGCCAGCAGTTTCGGACAAAGCAATCAGCCCCAGCATTTT. It encodes CASSFGQSNQPQHF. The full variable domain, its missing parts supplied by reference TRBV2 and TRBJ1-5, is EPEVTQTPSHQVTQMGQEVILRCVPISNHLYFYWYRQILGQKVEFLVSFYNNEISEKSEIFDDQFSVERPDGSNFTLKIRSTKLEDSAMYFCASSFGQSNQPQHFGDGTRLSIL.

This clonotype was found a few times. The chain employs TRBV29-1 and TRBJ2-5; a weak D match, TRBD1 (6 bases). The germline V gene encodes CDR1 SQVTM and CDR2 ANQGSEA. V dropped 1 base and J dropped 5 bases, with 8 bases sitting between them. CDR3 length: 12 amino acids. The CDR3 loop is CSVEVQGETQYF. CDR3 nucleotides: TGCAGCGTTGAAGTCCAGGGGGAGACCCAGTACTTC.

CDR3 amino acids: CASSSTGVAEQYF. For the CDR3, the DNA is TGTGCCAGCAGCTCCACGGGGGTTGCGGAGCAGTACTTC. The chain recombines TRBV7-9 with TRBJ2-7, with TRBD2 as a possible D gene (6 bases). The CDR3 contains 13 residues. Trimming pared 4 bases from V and 7 bases from J, leaving 14 bases between. Germline CDR1 reads SEHNR; CDR2 reads FQNEAQ (reference sequence).

This sequence joins TRBV7-2 and TRBJ2-1, with TRBD2 as a possible D gene (5 bases). The CDR3 is made up of 15 amino acids. Germline-derived CDR1 and CDR2 are SGHTA and FQGNSA. V was cut by 2 bases and J by 4 bases, with 12 bases left in between. CDR3 in amino acids: CASSLSVALYNEQFF. The DNA for the CDR3 is TGTGCCAGCAGCTTATCAGTAGCGCTGTACAATGAGCAGTTCTTC.

The rearrangement joins TRBV7-9 to TRBJ1-4, with TRBD1 matching 7 bases. Trimming took 1 base from V and 7 from J; bases not matched to a gene: 6. Germline loops: CDR1 SEHNR, CDR2 FQNEAQ (reference sequence). The CDR3 covers 15 residues. The CDR3 DNA reads TGTGCCAGCAGCTTAGTAGTGACAGGGAGTGAAAAACTGTTTTTT. Translation: CASSLVVTGSEKLFF.

The CDR3 protein is CASSHKPGSETQYF. CDR3 in DNA: TGTGCCAGCAGCCATAAACCCGGGTCGGAGACCCAGTACTTC. J is TRBJ2-5 and V is TRBV6-6; no clear D gene. Trimming pared 6 bases from V and 5 bases from J, leaving 16 bases between. The length of the CDR3 is 14 residues. Germline V gene data show CDR1 as MNHNY and CDR2 as SVGAGI (reference sequence).

This rearrangement joins TRBV4-1 to TRBJ1-3, with D perhaps matching TRBD1 (5 bases). V lost 0 bases and J 0 bases, leaving 12 bases between the germline ends. The V gene's germline CDR1 is MGHRA and CDR2 YSYEKL. The CDR3 extends over 17 amino acids. The CDR3 DNA reads TGCGCCAGCAGCCAAGATCGGGGGTTCTTCTCTGGAAACACCATATATTTT. Protein product: CASSQDRGFFSGNTIYF.

V is TRBV20-1 and J is TRBJ1-4; D is possibly TRBD1 (5 bases). The CDR3 has 15 amino acids. V gave up 0 bases and J gave up 4 bases, with 12 bases separating them. Per germline, CDR1 DFQATT and CDR2 SNEGSKA (reference sequence). CDR3 nucleotides: TGCAGTGCTAGAGATTGGGGGGGAGGTAATGAAAAACTGTTTTTT. This encodes CSARDWGGGNEKLFF.

The chain is built from TRBV6-1 and TRBJ1-3; TRBD1 is a possible D gene (6 bases). Looked up from germline, CDR1 is MNHNS and CDR2 is SASEGT. V lost 3 bases to trimming and J lost 2 bases, with 11 bases between them. CDR3 length equals 15 residues. The CDR3 DNA reads TGTGCCAGCAGTGAGCCCGGGACACCTGGAAACACCATATATTTT. Residues: CASSEPGTPGNTIYF.

CDR3 sequence: CASSQDGGTHNEQFF. The DNA for the CDR3 is TGTGCCAGCAGCCAAGATGGTGGCACCCACAATGAGCAGTTCTTC. This chain joins TRBV3-1 and TRBJ2-1; unclear D gene. The CDR3 runs to 15 residues. Deletions cut 0 bases from V and 5 bases from J, with 11 bases between. CDR1 is LGHDT, CDR2 YNNKEL, per germline (reference sequence).

The chain is built from TRBV27 and TRBJ1-1; D gene ambiguous. Deletions cut 4 bases from V and 2 bases from J, with 8 bases between. The V gene's germline CDR1 is MNHEY and CDR2 SMNVEV (reference sequence). The CDR3 has 13 residues. The CDR3, as DNA: TGTGCCAGCAGTTGGCAAACAAACACTGAAGCTTTCTTT. It translates to CASSWQTNTEAFF.

This clonotype occurred a few times. The V and J genes are TRBV29-1 and TRBJ2-7, with D tentatively TRBD1 (6 bases). The germline V and J ends were trimmed by 2 bases and 0 bases, with 17 bases remaining between them. CDR1 is SQVTM and CDR2 is ANQGSEA in the germline V gene. This CDR3 comprises 16 residues. CDR3 protein: CSVESGTRTDSYEQYF. In DNA form, the CDR3 reads TGCAGCGTTGAATCCGGGACAAGGACAGACTCCTACGAGCAGTACTTC.

Points on this clonotype: A junction boundary mismatches the germline segment, possibly from a read error. The V call is TRBV28, the J call TRBJ2-7; unclear D gene. Looked up from germline, CDR1 is MDHEN and CDR2 is SYDVKM. The CDR3 is made up of 12 amino acids. This CDR3 is CASSLPLYVQYF. The CDR3 DNA sequence: TGTGCCAGCAGTTTACCCCTCTACGTGCAGTACTTC.

This clonotype was detected only once. The chain couples TRBV12-3 or TRBV12-4 to TRBJ1-2; D unresolved. V gave up 6 bases and J gave up 1 base, with 18 bases separating them. The CDR3 spans 16 residues. The CDR3 DNA reads TGTGCCAGCAGCATCCTAGGGAGGGAGGGTAACTATGGCTACACCTTC. Amino acid sequence: CASSILGREGNYGYTF.

This clonotype was found many times. The gene calls are TRBV7-9 and TRBJ2-3; D is undetermined. The V gene's germline CDR1 is SEHNR and CDR2 FQNEAQ (reference sequence). Between the trimmed V and J ends, which lost 4 bases and 8 bases, there was a span of 7 bases. The CDR3 is 11 amino acids. The DNA for the CDR3 is TGTGCCAGCAGCTCTGTCTCTACGCAGTATTTT. Residues: CASSSVSTQYF.

This clonotype was seen only once. The J gene is TRBJ2-5, the V gene TRBV10-2, with D perhaps matching TRBD1 or TRBD2 (5 bases each). CDR1 and CDR2 (germline): WSHSY, SAAADI. The V end lost 3 bases, the J end lost 5 bases, and 16 bases lay between the germline ends. The CDR3 is made up of 15 amino acids. The CDR3 is CASSDPGRMHETQYF. The CDR3 DNA reads as TGCGCCAGCAGTGATCCGGGGCGCATGCATGAGACCCAGTACTTC.

The chain carries TRBV29-1 and TRBJ1-6; D not certain. The CDR3 is 13 residues long. Germline assignment: CDR1 SQVTM and CDR2 ANQGSEA. V lost 6 bases and J 7 bases, leaving 13 bases between the germline ends. The CDR3 sequence is CSVKTDLNSPLHF. CDR3 nucleotides: TGCAGCGTCAAGACCGACCTCAATTCACCCCTCCACTTT.

This clonotype was seen a handful of times. Germline and junction disagree at one end, which may indicate a read error. The chain carries TRBV27 and TRBJ2-7; D possibly corresponds to TRBD1 (6 bases). Germline V gene sequence: CDR1 MNHEY, CDR2 SMNVEV (reference sequence). The CDR3 has 15 residues. The CDR3 DNA reads as TGTGCCACCAGTCCCATGGGGGCTAGCTCCTACGAGCAGTACTTC. Translated: CATSPMGASSYEQYF.

This chain joins TRBV11-3 and TRBJ2-3; 8 bases match TRBD2. V lost 5 bases to trimming and J lost 2 bases; unmatched junction nucleotides: 9. CDR3 length: 16 amino acids. Germline V lookup: CDR1 SGHNT, CDR2 YENEEA. The CDR3 here is CASSLRLALNTDTQYF. The CDR3 bases are TGTGCCAGCAGCCTCAGACTAGCGCTCAACACAGATACGCAGTATTTT.

The rearrangement links TRBV5-1 to TRBJ2-1, with TRBD2 matching over 10 bases. Trimming at V came to 4 bases and at J to 6 bases, leaving 7 bases not matched to a gene. The germline CDR1 and CDR2 sequences are SGHRS and YFSETQ. The CDR3 consists of 15 residues. CDR3 in DNA: TGCGCCAGCAGCCGAGCGGGAGGGCCCCCCAATGAGCAGTTCTTC. Protein: CASSRAGGPPNEQFF.

The V and J genes are TRBV11-2 and TRBJ2-3; possible D gene TRBD2, 6 bases. From germline, CDR1 is SGHAT and CDR2 FQNNGV. Trimming took 2 bases from V and 3 from J, leaving 12 bases between them. This CDR3 is 15 amino acids long. The CDR3 DNA reads TGTGCCAGCAGCTTAATTGGCGGGAATACAGATACGCAGTATTTT. This encodes CASSLIGGNTDTQYF.

The V and J genes are TRBV27 and TRBJ2-3, with 9 bases fitting TRBD1. The length of the CDR3 is 14 residues. Germline CDR1 MNHEY, CDR2 SMNVEV (reference sequence). After removal of 6 bases from V and 6 bases from J, the junction contained 7 bases not matched to a gene. The CDR3 DNA is TGTGCCAGCAGAGACACAGGGGGCGGTGATACGCAGTATTTT. The encoded protein is CASRDTGGGDTQYF.

This clonotype was recorded a few times. V gene TRBV20-1 combines with J gene TRBJ2-7; 13 nucleotides line up with TRBD2. Unmatched junction bases numbered 8, after V lost 6 bases and J lost 0 bases. Germline assignment: CDR1 DFQATT and CDR2 SNEGSKA (reference sequence). This CDR3 is 16 amino acids long. Here the CDR3 DNA reads TGCAGTGCCTCGAGGACTAGCGGGAGTAACTCCTACGAGCAGTACTTC. Its translation is CSASRTSGSNSYEQYF.

V usage is TRBV7-9 and J usage is TRBJ1-6; D might be TRBD1 (5 bases). Germline values: CDR1 SEHNR, CDR2 FQNEAQ (reference sequence). The V and J ends lost 6 bases and 9 bases respectively, with 12 bases between them. The CDR3 is 13 residues long. The CDR3 nucleotides read TGTGCCAGCAGTCTTCCAGGGCCTTCACCCCTCCACTTT. It yields the protein CASSLPGPSPLHF.